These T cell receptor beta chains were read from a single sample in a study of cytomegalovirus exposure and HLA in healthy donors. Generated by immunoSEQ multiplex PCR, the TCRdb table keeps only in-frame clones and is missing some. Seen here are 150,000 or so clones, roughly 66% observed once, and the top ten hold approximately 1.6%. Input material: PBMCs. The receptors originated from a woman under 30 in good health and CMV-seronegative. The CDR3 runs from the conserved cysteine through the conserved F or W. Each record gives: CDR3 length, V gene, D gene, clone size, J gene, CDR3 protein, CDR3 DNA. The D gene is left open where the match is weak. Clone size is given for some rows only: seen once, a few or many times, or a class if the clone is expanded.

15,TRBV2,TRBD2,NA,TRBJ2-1,CASTQRAGGRNEQFF,TGTGCCAGCACCCAGCGGGCGGGGGGCCGAAATGAGCAGTTCTTC
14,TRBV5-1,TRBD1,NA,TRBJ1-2,CASGEQGADYGYTF,TGCGCCAGCGGAGAGCAGGGGGCAGACTATGGCTACACCTTC
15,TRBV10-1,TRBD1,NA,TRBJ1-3,CASSTGTAAGNTIYF,TGCGCCAGCAGTACCGGGACAGCGGCGGGAAACACCATATATTTT
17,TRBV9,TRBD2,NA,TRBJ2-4,CASSGGLAGSAKNIQYF,TGTGCCAGCAGCGGGGGACTAGCGGGTTCAGCCAAAAACATTCAGTACTTC
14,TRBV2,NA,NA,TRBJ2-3,CASKMSHSTDTQYF,TGTGCCAGCAAAATGTCCCATAGCACAGATACGCAGTATTTT
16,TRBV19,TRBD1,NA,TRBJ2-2,CASRDSGTGFVGELFF,TGTGCCAGTAGGGATTCCGGGACAGGGTTCGTCGGGGAGCTGTTTTTT
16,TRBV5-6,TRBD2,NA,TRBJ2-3,CASSLSAGGRTDTQYF,TGTGCCAGCAGCTTGTCGGCGGGGGGGCGCACAGATACGCAGTATTTT
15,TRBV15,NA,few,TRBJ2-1,CATSRDRTGAYEQFF,TGTGCCACCAGCAGAGATAGGACGGGAGCCTATGAGCAGTTCTTC
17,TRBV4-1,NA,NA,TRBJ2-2,CASSQGPQGGLIGELFF,TGCGCCAGCAGCCAGGGGCCCCAGGGGGGCTTGATCGGGGAGCTGTTTTTT
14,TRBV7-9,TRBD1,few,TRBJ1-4,CASSEQGAQKKLFF,TGTGCCAGCAGCGAGCAGGGGGCACAAAAAAAACTGTTTTTT
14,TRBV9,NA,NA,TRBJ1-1,CASSLKGNVGEAFF,TGTGCCAGCAGCCTTAAGGGGAACGTTGGTGAAGCTTTCTTT
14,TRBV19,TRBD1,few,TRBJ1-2,CATKEGDRRYGYTF,TGTGCCACCAAGGAAGGGGACAGGCGCTATGGCTACACCTTC
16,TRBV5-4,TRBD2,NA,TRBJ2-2,CASAWGGRASTGELFF,TGTGCCAGCGCCTGGGGCGGGAGGGCAAGTACCGGGGAGCTGTTTTTT
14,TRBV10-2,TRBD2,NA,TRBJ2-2,CASLRLADTGELFF,TGCGCCAGCCTGCGACTAGCCGACACCGGGGAGCTGTTTTTT
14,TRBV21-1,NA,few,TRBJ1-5,CASTPAGVDQPQHF,TGTGCCAGCACCCCAGCGGGGGTCGATCAGCCCCAGCATTTT
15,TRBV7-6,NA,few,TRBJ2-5,CASSLGGGNQETQYF,TGTGCCAGCAGCTTAGGCGGCGGGAACCAAGAGACCCAGTACTTC
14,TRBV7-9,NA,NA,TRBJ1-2,CASSLGTPNYGYTF,TGTGCCAGCAGCTTAGGGACACCAAACTATGGCTACACCTTC
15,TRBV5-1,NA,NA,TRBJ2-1,CASSFSGYSYNEQFF,TGCGCCAGCAGCTTTAGCGGTTACTCCTACAATGAGCAGTTCTTC
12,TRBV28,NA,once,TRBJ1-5,CASRLVNQPQHF,TGTGCCAGCCGACTTGTCAATCAGCCCCAGCATTTT
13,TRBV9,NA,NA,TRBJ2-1,CASSVARSNEQFF,TGTGCCAGCAGCGTAGCGCGGTCTAATGAGCAGTTCTTC
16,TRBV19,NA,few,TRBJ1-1,CASSKGSRRGNTEAFF,TGTGCCAGTAGTAAGGGGTCGCGGCGAGGGAACACTGAAGCTTTCTTT
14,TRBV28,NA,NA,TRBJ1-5,CASQLGGSNQPQHF,TGTGCCAGTCAGCTAGGTGGCAGCAATCAGCCCCAGCATTTT
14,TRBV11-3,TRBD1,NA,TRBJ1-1,CASSLGQGAAEAFF,TGTGCCAGCAGCTTAGGGCAGGGGGCTGCTGAAGCTTTCTTT
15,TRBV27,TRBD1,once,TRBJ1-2,CASSSQGSDGGGYTF,TGTGCCAGCAGTTCACAGGGGTCCGACGGTGGAGGCTACACCTTC
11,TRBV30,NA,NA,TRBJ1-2,CAWSGGEGYTF,TGTGCCTGGAGTGGGGGGGAGGGCTACACCTTC
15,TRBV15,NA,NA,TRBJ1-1,CATSRTRRVNTEAFF,TGTGCCACCAGCAGAACCAGACGGGTGAACACTGAAGCTTTCTTT
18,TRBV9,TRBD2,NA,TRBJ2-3,CASSVNPGLAGGIDTQYF,TGTGCCAGCAGCGTAAACCCGGGGCTAGCGGGAGGAATAGATACGCAGTATTTT
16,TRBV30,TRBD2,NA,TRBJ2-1,CAWSGGSGGSYNEQFF,TGTGCCTGGAGTGGGGGGTCGGGGGGCTCCTACAATGAGCAGTTCTTC
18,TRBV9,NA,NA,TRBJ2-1,CASSVVPSAPSSYNEQFF,TGTGCCAGCAGCGTAGTCCCCTCAGCGCCTAGCTCCTACAATGAGCAGTTCTTC
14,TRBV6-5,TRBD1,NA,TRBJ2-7,CASSPPGQGYEQYF,TGTGCCAGCAGCCCGCCGGGACAGGGTTACGAGCAGTACTTC
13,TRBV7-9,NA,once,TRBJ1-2,CASSPLGAGPGTF,TGTGCCAGCAGCCCGCTAGGGGCAGGGCCAGGGACCTTC
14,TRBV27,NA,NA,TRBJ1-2,CASRSTGNTGGYTF,TGTGCCAGCAGGTCTACAGGAAATACAGGTGGCTACACCTTC
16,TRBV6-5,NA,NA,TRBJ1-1,CASSYSSTFGSTEAFF,TGTGCCAGCAGTTACTCAAGCACATTCGGGTCCACTGAAGCTTTCTTT
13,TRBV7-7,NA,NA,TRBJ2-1,CASSSDTYNEQFF,TGTGCCAGCAGTTCGGACACGTACAATGAGCAGTTCTTC
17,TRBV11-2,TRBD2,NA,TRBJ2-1,CASSRAGGASGYNEQFF,TGTGCCAGCAGCCGCGCGGGGGGGGCTAGCGGATACAATGAGCAGTTCTTC
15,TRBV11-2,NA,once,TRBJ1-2,CASSPLIPGLGGYTF,TGTGCCAGCAGCCCCTTGATTCCAGGGCTCGGTGGCTACACCTTC
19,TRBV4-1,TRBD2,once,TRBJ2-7,CASSWGTSGVGIWSYEQYF,TGCGCCAGCAGCTGGGGGACTAGCGGGGTCGGTATATGGTCCTACGAGCAGTACTTC
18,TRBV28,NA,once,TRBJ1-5,CASTLRARQTWSNQPQHF,TGTGCCAGCACCCTAAGGGCAAGACAGACTTGGAGCAATCAGCCCCAGCATTTT
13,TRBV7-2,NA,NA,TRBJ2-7,CASSWARGNEQYF,TGTGCCAGCAGCTGGGCCAGGGGCAACGAGCAGTACTTC
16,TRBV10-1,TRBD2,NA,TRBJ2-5,CASSESLAGRVETQYF,TGCGCCAGCAGTGAGTCGTTAGCGGGGCGTGTGGAGACCCAGTACTTC
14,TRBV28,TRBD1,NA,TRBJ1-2,CASRREAGGQGYTF,TGTGCCAGCAGGAGGGAAGCAGGGGGTCAGGGCTACACCTTC
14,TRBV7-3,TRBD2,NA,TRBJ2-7,CASSSGGGAVEQYF,TGTGCCAGCAGCTCAGGCGGGGGGGCCGTCGAGCAGTACTTC
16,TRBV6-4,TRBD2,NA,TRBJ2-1,CASSDSSGGAVDEQFF,TGTGCCAGCAGTGACTCTAGCGGGGGGGCCGTAGATGAGCAGTTCTTC
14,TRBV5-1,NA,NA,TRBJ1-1,CASSLGQFVTEAFF,TGCGCCAGCAGCCTAGGACAGTTCGTAACTGAAGCTTTCTTT
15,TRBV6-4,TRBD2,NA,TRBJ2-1,CASSVGSGGDNEQFF,TGTGCCAGCAGTGTAGGAAGCGGGGGGGACAATGAGCAGTTCTTC
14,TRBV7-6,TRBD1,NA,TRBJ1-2,CASSPPGQGRGYTF,TGTGCCAGCAGCCCCCCGGGACAGGGTCGGGGCTACACCTTC
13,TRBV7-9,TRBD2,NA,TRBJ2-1,CASSPGGADEQFF,TGTGCCAGCAGCCCGGGAGGGGCGGATGAGCAGTTCTTC
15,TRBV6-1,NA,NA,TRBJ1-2,CASSKTGLVPHGYTF,TGTGCCAGCAGTAAAACAGGGTTAGTGCCTCATGGCTACACCTTC
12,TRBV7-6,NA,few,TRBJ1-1,CASSAQGTEAFF,TGTGCCAGCAGCGCCCAGGGAACTGAAGCTTTCTTT
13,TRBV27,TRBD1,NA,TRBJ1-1,CASSEGQFTEAFF,TGTGCCAGCAGTGAGGGACAGTTCACTGAAGCTTTCTTT
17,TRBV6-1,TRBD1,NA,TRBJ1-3,CASSELDRRLSGNTIYF,TGTGCCAGCAGTGAATTGGACAGGCGACTCTCTGGAAACACCATATATTTT
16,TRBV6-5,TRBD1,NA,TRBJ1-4,CASSSGTATTNEKLFF,TGTGCCAGCAGTTCCGGGACAGCCACAACTAATGAAAAACTGTTTTTT
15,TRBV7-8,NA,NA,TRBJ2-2,CASSQGLMNTGELFF,TGTGCCAGCAGCCAGGGACTGATGAACACCGGGGAGCTGTTTTTT
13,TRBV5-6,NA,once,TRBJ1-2,CASSLNRRDGYTF,TGTGCCAGCAGCTTGAACAGGCGTGATGGCTACACCTTC
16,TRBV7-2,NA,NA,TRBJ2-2,CASSLSGPTNTGELFF,TGTGCCAGCAGCTTATCCGGTCCAACGAACACCGGGGAGCTGTTTTTT